This T cell receptor beta chain was recovered during a study of blood T cell repertoires in COVID-19. About the study: Nucleic acid was either cDNA or gDNA, and it came from T cells, B-cell-depleted T cells, or PBMCs.

This clone was detected once. Repertoires were generated with immunoSEQ multiplex PCR, while TCRdb's copy carries only in-frame clones and drops some. The data show 85,000 to 100,000 clones, roughly nine tenths seen once. Germline V gene lookup returns CDR1 MNHEY and CDR2 SMNVEV (reference sequence). V was pared by 7 bases and J by 2 bases, with 14 bases between. The CDR3 totals 14 residues. The sample was peripheral blood. The rearrangement joins TRBV27 to TRBJ1-2, with a weak D call TRBD1 (5 bases). This sequence was found in a man between 60 and 75 years old with acute or convalescent COVID-19. The CDR3 coding sequence is TGTGCCAGCACCTGGGGCGGAACCAACTATGGCTACACCTTC. Translated, it gives CASTWGGTNYGYTF.